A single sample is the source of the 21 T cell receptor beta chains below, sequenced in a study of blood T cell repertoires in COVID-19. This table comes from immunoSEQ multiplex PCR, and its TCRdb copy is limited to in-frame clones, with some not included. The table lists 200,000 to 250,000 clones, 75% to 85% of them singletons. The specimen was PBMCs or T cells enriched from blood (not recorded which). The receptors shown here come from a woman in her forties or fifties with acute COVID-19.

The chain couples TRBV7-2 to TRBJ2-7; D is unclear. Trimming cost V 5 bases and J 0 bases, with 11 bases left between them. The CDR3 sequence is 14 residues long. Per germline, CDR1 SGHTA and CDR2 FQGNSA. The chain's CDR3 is CASSPISNSYEQYF. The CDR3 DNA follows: TGTGCCAGCAGCCCAATATCTAACTCCTACGAGCAGTACTTC.

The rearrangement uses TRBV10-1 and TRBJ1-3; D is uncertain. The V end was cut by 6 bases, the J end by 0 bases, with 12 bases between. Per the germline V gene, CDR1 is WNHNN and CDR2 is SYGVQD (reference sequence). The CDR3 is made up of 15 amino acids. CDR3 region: CASRKNRISGNTIYF. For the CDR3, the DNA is TGCGCCAGCAGGAAGAACAGAATCTCTGGAAACACCATATATTTT.

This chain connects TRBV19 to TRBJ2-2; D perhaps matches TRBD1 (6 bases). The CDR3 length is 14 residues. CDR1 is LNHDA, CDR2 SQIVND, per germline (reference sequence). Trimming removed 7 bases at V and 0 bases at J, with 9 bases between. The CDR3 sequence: CASKRTANTGELFF. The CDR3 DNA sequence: TGTGCCAGTAAGAGGACAGCGAACACCGGGGAGCTGTTTTTT.

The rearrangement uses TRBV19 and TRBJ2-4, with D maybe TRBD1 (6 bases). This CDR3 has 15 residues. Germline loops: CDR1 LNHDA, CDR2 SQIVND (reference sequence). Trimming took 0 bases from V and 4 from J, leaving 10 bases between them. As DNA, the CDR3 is TGTGCCAGTAGTATAGAGGGGCAGGGGAAAAACATTCAGTACTTC. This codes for CASSIEGQGKNIQYF. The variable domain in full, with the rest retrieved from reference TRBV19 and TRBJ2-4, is DGGITQSPKYLFRKEGQNVTLSCEQNLNHDAMYWYRQDPGQGLRLIYYSQIVNDFQKGDIAEGYSVSREKKESFPLTVTSAQKNPTAFYLCASSIEGQGKNIQYFGAGTRLSVL.

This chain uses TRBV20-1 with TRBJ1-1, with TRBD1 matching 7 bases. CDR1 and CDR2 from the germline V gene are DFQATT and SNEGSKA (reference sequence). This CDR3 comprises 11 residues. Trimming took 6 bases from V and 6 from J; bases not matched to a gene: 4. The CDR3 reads CSAQGGAEAFF. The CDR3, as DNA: TGCAGTGCCCAAGGGGGCGCTGAAGCTTTCTTT.

Here the CDR3 reads CASSFLYRRTEAFF. CDR3 sequence (DNA): TGTGCCAGCAGCTTTTTGTACAGGCGCACTGAAGCTTTCTTT. V and J are TRBV5-7 and TRBJ1-1, with D possibly being TRBD1 (5 bases). TRBV5-7 is marked as an open reading frame, function uncertain. Trimming removed 2 bases from V and 4 bases from J, with 12 bases in between. This CDR3 is 14 amino acids long.

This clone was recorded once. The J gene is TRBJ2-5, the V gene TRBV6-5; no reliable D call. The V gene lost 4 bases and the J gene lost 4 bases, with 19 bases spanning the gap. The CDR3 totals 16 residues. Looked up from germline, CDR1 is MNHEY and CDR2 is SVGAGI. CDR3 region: CASSFFRSVLRETQYF. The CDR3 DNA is TGTGCCAGCAGTTTCTTTCGGAGCGTATTAAGAGAGACCCAGTACTTC.

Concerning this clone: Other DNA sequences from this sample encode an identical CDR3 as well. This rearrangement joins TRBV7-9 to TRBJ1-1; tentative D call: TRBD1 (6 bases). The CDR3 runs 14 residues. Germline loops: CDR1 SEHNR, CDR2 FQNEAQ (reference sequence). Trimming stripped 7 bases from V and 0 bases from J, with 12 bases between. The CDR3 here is CASNLEGVNTEAFF. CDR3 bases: TGTGCCAGCAATCTAGAGGGGGTGAACACTGAAGCTTTCTTT.

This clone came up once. Here the CDR3 DNA reads TGTGCCTGGGGTCCCCAAGGGGCGTCCTATAATTCACCCCTCCACTTT. Translated, it gives CAWGPQGASYNSPLHF. This rearrangement joins TRBV30 to TRBJ1-6; TRBD1 might be the D (5 bases). The germline V gene has CDR1 GTSNPN and CDR2 SVGIG (reference sequence). V was clipped by 5 bases and J by 1 base, with 15 bases between them. This CDR3 comprises 16 residues.

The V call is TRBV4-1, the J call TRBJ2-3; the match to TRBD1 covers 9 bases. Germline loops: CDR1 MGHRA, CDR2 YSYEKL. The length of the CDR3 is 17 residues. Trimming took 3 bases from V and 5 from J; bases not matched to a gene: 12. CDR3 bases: TGCGCCAGCAGCCACGGTACAGGGGGCGCAGCAGAAGATACGCAGTATTTT. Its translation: CASSHGTGGAAEDTQYF.

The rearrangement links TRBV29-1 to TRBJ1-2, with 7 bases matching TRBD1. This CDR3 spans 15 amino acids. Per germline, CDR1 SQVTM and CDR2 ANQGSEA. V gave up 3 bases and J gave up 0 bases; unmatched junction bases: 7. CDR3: CSVDPLTGTNYGYTF. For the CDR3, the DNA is TGCAGCGTTGACCCACTGACAGGGACTAACTATGGCTACACCTTC.

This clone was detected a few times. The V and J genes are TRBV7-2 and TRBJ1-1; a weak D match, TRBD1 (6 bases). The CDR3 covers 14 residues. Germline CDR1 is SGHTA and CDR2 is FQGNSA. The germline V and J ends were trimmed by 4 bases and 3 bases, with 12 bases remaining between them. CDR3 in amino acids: CASSSQGSDTEAFF. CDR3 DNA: TGTGCCAGCAGCTCACAGGGCAGCGACACTGAAGCTTTCTTT.

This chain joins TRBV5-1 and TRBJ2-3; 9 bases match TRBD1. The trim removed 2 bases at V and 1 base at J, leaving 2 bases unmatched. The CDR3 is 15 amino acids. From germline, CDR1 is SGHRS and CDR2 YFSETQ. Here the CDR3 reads CASSLDRGGTDTQYF. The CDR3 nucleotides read TGCGCCAGCAGCTTAGACAGGGGGGGCACAGATACGCAGTATTTT.

CDR3 DNA: TGTGCCAGCAGCGCTAGACAGTTACGGGCTTTCTTT. Translating it yields CASSARQLRAFF. The V call is TRBV7-9, the J call TRBJ1-1; D perhaps matches TRBD1 (5 bases). Germline-derived CDR1 and CDR2 are SEHNR and FQNEAQ (reference sequence). The CDR3 spans 12 residues. V dropped 5 bases and J dropped 11 bases, with 15 bases sitting between them.

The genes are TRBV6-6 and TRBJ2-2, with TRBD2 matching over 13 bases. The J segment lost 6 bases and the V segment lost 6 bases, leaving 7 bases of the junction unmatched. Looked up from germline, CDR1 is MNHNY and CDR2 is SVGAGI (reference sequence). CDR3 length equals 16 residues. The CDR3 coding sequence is TGTGCCAGCAGGACTAGCGGGGGGTGGGCCCCCGGGGAGCTGTTTTTT. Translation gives CASRTSGGWAPGELFF.

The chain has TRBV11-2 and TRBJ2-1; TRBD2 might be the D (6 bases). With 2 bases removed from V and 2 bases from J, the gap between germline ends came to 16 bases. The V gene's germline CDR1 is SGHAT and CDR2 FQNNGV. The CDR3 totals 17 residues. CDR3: CASSLWRTGGAYNEQFF. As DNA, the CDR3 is TGTGCCAGCAGCTTATGGCGGACGGGCGGGGCCTACAATGAGCAGTTCTTC. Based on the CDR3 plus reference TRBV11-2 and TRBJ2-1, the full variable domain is EAGVAQSPRYKIIEKRQSVAFWCNPISGHATLYWYQQILGQGPKLLIQFQNNGVVDDSQLPKDRFSAERLKGVDSTLKIQPAKLEDSAVYLCASSLWRTGGAYNEQFFGPGTRLTVL.

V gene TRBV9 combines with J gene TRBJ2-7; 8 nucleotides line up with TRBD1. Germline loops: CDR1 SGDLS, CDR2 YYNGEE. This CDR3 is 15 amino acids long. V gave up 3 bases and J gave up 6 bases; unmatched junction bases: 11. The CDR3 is CASSADGQGIGEQYF. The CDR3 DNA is TGTGCCAGCAGCGCGGATGGACAGGGAATCGGCGAGCAGTACTTC.

This CDR3 reads CASSGGQGLGYTF. CDR3 coding DNA: TGTGCCAGCAGTGGGGGACAGGGCCTTGGCTACACCTTC. V gene TRBV28 combines with J gene TRBJ1-2; 9 bases line up with TRBD1. Per the germline V gene, CDR1 is MDHEN and CDR2 is SYDVKM. The CDR3 totals 13 residues. V dropped 5 bases and J dropped 7; count of bases not matched to a gene: 5.

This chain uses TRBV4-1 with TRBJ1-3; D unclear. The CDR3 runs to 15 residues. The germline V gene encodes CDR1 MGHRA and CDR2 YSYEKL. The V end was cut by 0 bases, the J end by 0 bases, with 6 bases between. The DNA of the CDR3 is TGCGCCAGCAGCCAAGACCGGGGCTCTGGAAACACCATATATTTT. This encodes CASSQDRGSGNTIYF.

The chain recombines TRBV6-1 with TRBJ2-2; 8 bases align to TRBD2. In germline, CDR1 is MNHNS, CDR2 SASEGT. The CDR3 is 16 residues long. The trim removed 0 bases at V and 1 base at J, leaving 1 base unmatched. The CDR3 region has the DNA TGTGCCAGCAGTGAAGCCCTAGCGGGGAACACCGGGGAGCTGTTTTTT. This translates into CASSEALAGNTGELFF.

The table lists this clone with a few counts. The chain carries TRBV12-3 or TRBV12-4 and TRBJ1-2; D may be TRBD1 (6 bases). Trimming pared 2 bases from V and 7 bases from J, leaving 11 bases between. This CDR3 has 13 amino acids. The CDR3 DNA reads TGTGCCAGCAGTTTATGGGGGCAGGGTGGCTACACCTTC. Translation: CASSLWGQGGYTF.